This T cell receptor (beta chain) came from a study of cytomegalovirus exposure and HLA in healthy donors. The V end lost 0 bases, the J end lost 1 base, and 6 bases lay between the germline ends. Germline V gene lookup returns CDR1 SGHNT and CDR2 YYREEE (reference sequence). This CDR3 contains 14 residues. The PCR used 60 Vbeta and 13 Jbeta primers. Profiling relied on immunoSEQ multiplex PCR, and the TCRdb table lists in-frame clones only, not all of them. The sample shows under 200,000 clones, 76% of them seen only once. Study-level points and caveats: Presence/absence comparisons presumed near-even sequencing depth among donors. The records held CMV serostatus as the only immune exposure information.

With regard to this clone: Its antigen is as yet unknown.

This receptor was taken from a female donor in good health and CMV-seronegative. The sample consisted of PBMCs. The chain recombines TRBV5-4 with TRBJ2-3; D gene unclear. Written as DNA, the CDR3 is TGTGCCAGCAGCTTGGGCTCGGGCACAGATACGCAGTATTTT. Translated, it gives CASSLGSGTDTQYF.